This passage covers 27 T cell receptor beta chains from one sample sequenced in a study of control samples from healthy donors and cancer patients. Sequencing was performed with immunoSEQ multiplex PCR; in TCRdb, only in-frame clones are kept and a portion is missing. The sample records about 120,000 clones, more than 75% being singletons. Sequencing was performed on blood. All receptors derive from a woman in her seventies in good health.

The chain recombines TRBV9 with TRBJ2-1; perhaps TRBD2 as D (5 bases). V lost 0 bases, J lost 4 bases, and 11 bases lay in between. CDR1 and CDR2 (germline): SGDLS, YYNGEE. This CDR3 has 15 residues. CDR3 region: CASSVVGVGYNEQFF. DNA for the CDR3: TGTGCCAGCAGCGTAGTCGGGGTAGGTTACAATGAGCAGTTCTTC.

The chain carries TRBV7-2 and TRBJ1-4; the D is unclear. The V and J ends lost 5 bases and 8 bases respectively, with 15 bases between them. The CDR3 covers 14 residues. CDR1 and CDR2 from the germline V gene are SGHTA and FQGNSA. The CDR3 here is CASSVDRALEKLFF. The DNA for the CDR3 is TGTGCCAGCAGCGTAGACCGGGCTCTGGAAAAACTGTTTTTT.

The V call is TRBV19, the J call TRBJ1-1; the match to TRBD1 covers 9 bases. CDR1 and CDR2 from the germline V gene are LNHDA and SQIVND (reference sequence). CDR3 size: 14 residues. V was pared by 7 bases and J by 5 bases, with 8 bases of the junction left unmatched. In DNA form, the CDR3 reads TGTGCCAGTAACACGGGACAGGGACTTACTGAAGCTTTCTTT. Amino acid sequence: CASNTGQGLTEAFF. Based on the CDR3 plus reference TRBV19 and TRBJ1-1, the full variable domain is DGGITQSPKYLFRKEGQNVTLSCEQNLNHDAMYWYRQDPGQGLRLIYYSQIVNDFQKGDIAEGYSVSREKKESFPLTVTSAQKNPTAFYLCASNTGQGLTEAFFGQGTRLTVV.

The chain recombines TRBV11-2 with TRBJ1-1; D might be TRBD1 (6 bases). This CDR3 region has 14 residues. Deletions cut 5 bases from V and 5 bases from J, with 15 bases between. Per the germline V gene, CDR1 is SGHAT and CDR2 is FQNNGV. The CDR3 region is CASSRVGGQTEAFF. The CDR3 coding sequence is TGTGCCAGCAGCCGGGTCGGGGGGCAGACTGAAGCTTTCTTT.

This sequence joins TRBV4-1 and TRBJ2-2; no firm D call. The germline gives CDR1 MGHRA, CDR2 YSYEKL. The V gene lost 8 bases and the J gene lost 5 bases, with 15 bases spanning the gap. The CDR3 extends over 14 amino acids. CDR3 region: CASSHLGGTGELFF. The CDR3 region has the DNA TGCGCCAGCTCCCACCTGGGTGGAACCGGGGAGCTGTTTTTT.

About this clone itself: The sample contains more than one DNA sequence encoding this CDR3. This chain joins TRBV27 and TRBJ2-3, with no clear D. CDR3 length equals 11 residues. Trimming left V 2 bases short and J 6 bases short, with 3 bases between. CDR1 MNHEY and CDR2 SMNVEV come from the germline V gene (reference sequence). CDR3 in DNA: TGTGCCAGCAGTTTAGGTGATACGCAGTATTTT. Translation: CASSLGDTQYF.

The chain carries TRBV7-3 and TRBJ1-1; D is unclear. Germline values: CDR1 SGHTA, CDR2 FQGTGA. Deletions cut 5 bases from V and 4 bases from J, with 20 bases between. This CDR3 has 16 residues. The CDR3 DNA follows: TGTGCCAGCAGCCTAAACCCTACAGACACCCGCACTGAAGCTTTCTTT. Translated, it gives CASSLNPTDTRTEAFF.

This chain joins TRBV6-5 and TRBJ2-7; maybe TRBD1 (6 bases). V was clipped by 7 bases and J by 3 bases, with 13 bases between them. In germline, CDR1 is MNHEY, CDR2 SVGAGI. The CDR3 loop spans 13 amino acids. The DNA for the CDR3 is TGTGCCAGCAAGGCAGGGGTCCGCTACGAGCAGTACTTC. Its translation: CASKAGVRYEQYF.

The J gene is TRBJ1-1, the V gene TRBV19; 7 bases fit TRBD1. The CDR3 runs to 12 residues. Trimming took 6 bases from V and 4 from J; bases not matched to a gene: 2. The germline V gene has CDR1 LNHDA and CDR2 SQIVND (reference sequence). The CDR3 nucleotides are TGTGCCAGTAGCGCAGGGGGCACTGAAGCTTTCTTT. Its protein product is CASSAGGTEAFF.

The chain has TRBV2 and TRBJ2-2, with 9 bases matching TRBD1. Germline assignment: CDR1 SNHLY and CDR2 FYNNEI. This CDR3 is built from 19 residues. Trimming at V came to 5 bases and at J to 5 bases, leaving 18 bases not matched to a gene. For the CDR3, the DNA is TGTGCCAGCAGTTCCCGGGACAGGGCTGCGCTCCGGTATACCGGGGAGCTGTTTTTT. It yields the protein CASSSRDRAALRYTGELFF.

V gene TRBV4-2 combines with J gene TRBJ2-1; TRBD2 agrees at 8 bases. CDR1 is LGHNA and CDR2 is YNFKEQ in the germline V gene. CDR3 size: 18 residues. Trimming removed 0 bases from V and 0 bases from J; junction bases left unmatched: 7. In DNA, the CDR3 is TGTGCCAGCAGCCAAGATGGGGACCTAGCGGGCTCCTACAATGAGCAGTTCTTC. Its translation is CASSQDGDLAGSYNEQFF.

The CDR3 DNA reads as TGTGCCAGCAGTTTATTCGAACCCAGGGCTAACTATGGCTACACCTTC. This gives the protein CASSLFEPRANYGYTF. The chain links TRBV27 to TRBJ1-2, with TRBD1 as a possible D gene (5 bases). The CDR3 runs to 16 residues. Germline CDR1 reads MNHEY; CDR2 reads SMNVEV (reference sequence). Trimming stripped 1 base from V and 0 bases from J, with 12 bases between.

The gene calls are TRBV3-1 (or the pseudogene TRBV3-2) and TRBJ2-7; TRBD1 agrees at 10 bases. CDR1 and CDR2 (germline): LGHDT, YNNKEL (reference sequence). V lost 4 bases to trimming and J lost 10 bases; unmatched junction nucleotides: 4. The CDR3 covers 12 residues. CDR3 nucleotide sequence: TGTGCCAGCAGCCGGGACAGGGGAGGACAGTACTTC. This codes for CASSRDRGGQYF.

The chain is built from TRBV7-3 and TRBJ1-1; D ambiguous. Trimming left V 5 bases short and J 1 base short, with 8 bases between. The CDR3 runs 13 residues. Germline V CDR1 and CDR2: SGHTA, FQGTGA. The CDR3 coding sequence is TGTGCCAGCAGCCCGGGAAGGAACACTGAAGCTTTCTTT. Translation: CASSPGRNTEAFF.

This rearrangement joins TRBV4-1 to TRBJ1-2, with D unclear. This CDR3 region has 15 residues. The V and J ends lost 0 bases and 4 bases respectively, with 12 bases between them. Germline V gene lookup returns CDR1 MGHRA and CDR2 YSYEKL. CDR3 sequence (DNA): TGCGCCAGCAGCCAAGATGCCCTGGGAGGCTATGGCTACACCTTC. It is translated as CASSQDALGGYGYTF.

Written as DNA, the CDR3 is TGTGCCAGCAGCCCGGGGACAGCCAAAAACATTCAGTACTTC. Translation: CASSPGTAKNIQYF. V usage is TRBV11-1 and J usage is TRBJ2-4; the D call may be TRBD1 or TRBD2 (5 bases each). In germline, CDR1 is SGHAT, CDR2 FQDESV (reference sequence). CDR3 length: 14 amino acids. Trimming removed 5 bases from V and 0 bases from J, with 8 bases in between.

The genes are TRBV7-2 and TRBJ1-2; D might be TRBD1 (5 bases). The V gene's germline CDR1 is SGHTA and CDR2 FQGNSA. V lost 5 bases and J 7 bases, leaving 11 bases between the germline ends. This CDR3 region has 12 residues. The CDR3 nucleotides are TGTGCCAGCAGCCCGGTTGGGGGTGGCTACACCTTC. Protein product: CASSPVGGGYTF.

The chain recombines TRBV6-2 or TRBV6-3 with TRBJ1-1; unclear D gene. Germline CDR1 reads MNHEY; CDR2 reads SVGEGT. The CDR3 extends over 14 amino acids. Trimming took off 5 bases at V and 4 bases at J, with 14 bases between the two ends. The CDR3 is CASSESPPGTEAFF. CDR3 in DNA: TGTGCCAGCAGTGAGAGCCCGCCGGGCACTGAAGCTTTCTTT.

This sequence joins TRBV2 and TRBJ1-5; tentatively, D is TRBD1 (5 bases). This CDR3 contains 11 residues. The V end lost 7 bases, the J end lost 15 bases, and 16 bases lay between the germline ends. Germline V gene lookup returns CDR1 SNHLY and CDR2 FYNNEI. The CDR3 nucleotides read TGTGCCAGCAAGGGACCGGGGGTTCTGCATTTT. Amino acids: CASKGPGVLHF. The variable domain in full, completed from reference TRBV2 and TRBJ1-5, reads EPEVTQTPSHQVTQMGQEVILRCVPISNHLYFYWYRQILGQKVEFLVSFYNNEISEKSEIFDDQFSVERPDGSNFTLKIRSTKLEDSAMYFCASKGPGVLHFGDGTRLSIL.

The chain couples TRBV7-9 to TRBJ1-1; TRBD1 is a possible D gene (5 bases). The germline gives CDR1 SEHNR, CDR2 FQNEAQ (reference sequence). This CDR3 spans 12 amino acids. Between the trimmed V and J ends, which lost 3 bases and 8 bases, there was a span of 10 bases. The CDR3 DNA sequence: TGTGCCAGCAGCTTGGAATGGGACGAAGCTTTCTTT. Its protein is CASSLEWDEAFF.

This clone was seen a few times. The rearrangement joins TRBV6-1 to TRBJ1-3; tentatively, D is TRBD1 (6 bases). Trimming stripped 2 bases from V and 2 bases from J, with 13 bases between. CDR1 MNHNS and CDR2 SASEGT come from the germline V gene. This CDR3 has 16 amino acids. The CDR3 DNA is TGTGCCAGCAGTGAACGATCGGGGGCTGCTGGAAACACCATATATTTT. Translation gives CASSERSGAAGNTIYF.

The rearrangement uses TRBV11-3 and TRBJ1-1; D is uncertain. CDR1 and CDR2 (germline): SGHNT, YENEEA. Trimming took off 5 bases at V and 1 base at J, with 11 bases between the two ends. CDR3 size: 14 residues. Here the CDR3 DNA reads TGTGCCAGCAGCCTAGGACGCGCGAACACTGAAGCTTTCTTT. Its protein product is CASSLGRANTEAFF.

The rearrangement links TRBV12-5 to TRBJ1-1; maybe TRBD1 (6 bases). Germline CDR1 reads LGHNT; CDR2 reads FRNRAP. V was pared by 6 bases and J by 5 bases, with 19 bases between. CDR3 length: 15 amino acids. As DNA, the CDR3 is TGTGCTAGTGGCCCAATGTGGGGGGCGCGGACTGAAGCTTTCTTT. It is translated as CASGPMWGARTEAFF.

Here the CDR3 reads CASSKDGTRSNTIYF. CDR3 nucleotide sequence: TGTGCCAGCAGCAAGGACGGGACACGGTCCAACACCATATATTTT. The genes are TRBV9 and TRBJ1-3, with D tentatively TRBD1 (6 bases). The CDR3 extends over 15 amino acids. Between the trimmed V and J ends, which lost 4 bases and 7 bases, there was a span of 18 bases. Per the germline V gene, CDR1 is SGDLS and CDR2 is YYNGEE.

The rearrangement joins TRBV11-1 to TRBJ2-1; 8 nucleotides line up with TRBD1. The germline V gene has CDR1 SGHAT and CDR2 FQDESV (reference sequence). CDR3 length: 15 amino acids. Losses at the gene ends were 5 bases for V and 5 bases for J; bases not matched to a gene: 8. The CDR3 protein is CASSRGTGQNNEQFF. As DNA, the CDR3 is TGTGCCAGCAGCCGCGGGACAGGACAAAACAATGAGCAGTTCTTC.

The genes are TRBV6-4 and TRBJ1-6, with TRBD1 as a possible D gene (5 bases). The CDR3 consists of 13 residues. V was cut by 6 bases and J by 5 bases, with 8 bases left in between. CDR1 is MRHNA, CDR2 SNTAGT, per germline. For the CDR3, the DNA is TGTGCCAGCAGACCACAGGATAATTCACCCCTCCACTTT. It specifies CASRPQDNSPLHF.

The CDR3 here is CASSGTGTGAKQYF. CDR3 coding DNA: TGCGCCAGCAGCGGGACCGGGACAGGGGCAAAGCAGTACTTC. V and J are TRBV10-1 and TRBJ2-7; 10 bases fit TRBD1. The germline V gene encodes CDR1 WNHNN and CDR2 SYGVQD (reference sequence). V shed 6 bases, J shed 8 bases, and the junction held 10 bases outside the gene matches. The CDR3 sequence is 14 residues long.